The source of this TCR delta chain is a study of gamma-delta T cells after stem cell transplantation. TCRdb called clones from the RT-PCR reads again using CATT. The repertoire holds under 800 delta-chain clones, with roughly 5.3% as singletons. This clone was seen more than once but under ten times. Germline loops: CDR1 GEAIGNYY, CDR2 EKD. Trimming at V came to 2 bases and at J to 0 bases, leaving 9 bases not matched to a gene. CDR3 size: 17 residues. This sequence was found in a human donor. It is not recorded whose cells these are; they may come from a transplant donor. Sequencing was carried out using gamma-delta T cells. The chain has TRDV2 and TRDJ1, with 9 bases matching TRDD3. The CDR3 spells CACDRLGDLEYTDKLIF. CDR3 in DNA: TGTGCCTGTGACAGACTGGGGGACCTGGAGTACACCGATAAACTCATCTTT.